The rows below give T cell receptor beta chains drawn from one sample of a study of cytomegalovirus exposure and HLA in healthy donors. The method was immunoSEQ multiplex PCR; TCRdb's version includes in-frame clones alone and lacks a portion of them. The sample shows roughly 150,000 clones, 80% to 95% of them seen only once. Sequencing used PBMCs. The receptors were gathered from a man aged 18 to 29 in good health and CMV-seronegative. Both conserved end residues are part of each CDR3. The D gene is left open where the match is weak. Clone size is given for some rows only: seen once, a few or many times, or a class if the clone is expanded.

j_call: TRBJ1-5; clone_size: -; v_call: TRBV30; d_call: -; cdr3_nt: TGTGCCTGGGGGCGACAGGGCAATCAGCCCCAGCATTTT; cdr3_aa: CAWGRQGNQPQHF
j_call: TRBJ2-2; clone_size: -; v_call: TRBV7-2; d_call: TRBD1; cdr3_nt: TGTGCCAGCAGCAACAGGGGCACCGGGGAGCTGTTTTTT; cdr3_aa: CASSNRGTGELFF
j_call: TRBJ1-2; clone_size: -; v_call: TRBV30; d_call: -; cdr3_nt: TGTGCCTGGATCGCCCCGGGATCAATGCGGGCTAACTATGGCTACACCTTC; cdr3_aa: CAWIAPGSMRANYGYTF
j_call: TRBJ1-2; clone_size: -; v_call: TRBV19; d_call: -; cdr3_nt: TGTGCCAGTAGTATCTCGACAGTGCACTATGGCTACACCTTC; cdr3_aa: CASSISTVHYGYTF
j_call: TRBJ2-5; clone_size: -; v_call: TRBV19; d_call: TRBD2; cdr3_nt: TGTGCCAGTAGGATGACAGCGGGAGCAGGGGAGACCCAGTACTTC; cdr3_aa: CASRMTAGAGETQYF
j_call: TRBJ1-6; clone_size: -; v_call: TRBV9; d_call: -; cdr3_nt: TGTGCCAGCAGCGTAAACATCAATTCACCCCTCCACTTT; cdr3_aa: CASSVNINSPLHF
j_call: TRBJ1-2; clone_size: -; v_call: TRBV7-9; d_call: -; cdr3_nt: TGTGCCAGCAGCTTAGGTTCAGGGGATTTCTATGGCTACACCTTC; cdr3_aa: CASSLGSGDFYGYTF
j_call: TRBJ2-1; clone_size: once; v_call: TRBV10-3; d_call: TRBD2; cdr3_nt: TGTGCCATCAGTGAGGTTCTAGCGGACAATGAGCAGTTCTTC; cdr3_aa: CAISEVLADNEQFF
j_call: TRBJ2-1; clone_size: -; v_call: TRBV7-9; d_call: TRBD1; cdr3_nt: TGTGCCAGCTCGACTGAGGGGGCGTTCTTCAATGAGCAGTTCTTC; cdr3_aa: CASSTEGAFFNEQFF
j_call: TRBJ2-5; clone_size: -; v_call: TRBV9; d_call: -; cdr3_nt: TGTGCCAGCAGCGTAGGTACAGGGACGGAGACCCAGTACTTC; cdr3_aa: CASSVGTGTETQYF
j_call: TRBJ1-2; clone_size: -; v_call: TRBV11-1; d_call: -; cdr3_nt: TGTGCCAGCAGCCCCTCCGGACTAGGGATCTATGGCTACACCTTC; cdr3_aa: CASSPSGLGIYGYTF
j_call: TRBJ2-2; clone_size: -; v_call: TRBV6-5; d_call: TRBD1; cdr3_nt: TGTGCCAGCAGTCAGTTGACAGGGTACACCGGGGAGCTGTTTTTT; cdr3_aa: CASSQLTGYTGELFF
j_call: TRBJ1-2; clone_size: -; v_call: TRBV5-1; d_call: TRBD1; cdr3_nt: TGCGCCAGCAGCTTAGGGACAGCCCAGAACTATGGCTACACCTTC; cdr3_aa: CASSLGTAQNYGYTF
j_call: TRBJ2-1; clone_size: -; v_call: TRBV28; d_call: -; cdr3_nt: TGTGCCAGCAGTTTAAACCAGGGGGGCCGGGATGAGCAGTTCTTC; cdr3_aa: CASSLNQGGRDEQFF
j_call: TRBJ2-2; clone_size: -; v_call: TRBV7-2; d_call: TRBD1; cdr3_nt: TGTGCCAGCAGCCGGGACAGGGCTCGAACCGGGGAGCTGTTTTTT; cdr3_aa: CASSRDRARTGELFF
j_call: TRBJ2-3; clone_size: -; v_call: TRBV10-1; d_call: -; cdr3_nt: TGCGCCAGCAGTGAGGAGGGCAACACAGATACGCAGTATTTT; cdr3_aa: CASSEEGNTDTQYF
j_call: TRBJ2-2; clone_size: -; v_call: TRBV27; d_call: -; cdr3_nt: TGTGCCAGCAGTTCACCGACCCAGGCTAACACCGGGGAGCTGTTTTTT; cdr3_aa: CASSSPTQANTGELFF
j_call: TRBJ2-3; clone_size: many; v_call: TRBV6-1; d_call: TRBD1; cdr3_nt: TGTGCCAGCAGTGAAGGGGGGACAGGGGCAGATACGCAGTATTTT; cdr3_aa: CASSEGGTGADTQYF
j_call: TRBJ1-2; clone_size: -; v_call: TRBV5-8; d_call: -; cdr3_nt: TGTGCCAGCAGCTTGCCGCGGGCCCGAGCAGACAAGAACTATGGCTACACCTTC; cdr3_aa: CASSLPRARADKNYGYTF
j_call: TRBJ2-3; clone_size: -; v_call: TRBV11-2; d_call: TRBD2; cdr3_nt: TGTGCCAGCAGCTTATCACTAGCGGAGACAGATACGCAGTATTTT; cdr3_aa: CASSLSLAETDTQYF
j_call: TRBJ2-1; clone_size: -; v_call: TRBV10-1; d_call: TRBD2; cdr3_nt: TGCGCCAGCAGTGAGTCCGCGGGAGGAACCTACAATGAGCAGTTCTTC; cdr3_aa: CASSESAGGTYNEQFF
j_call: TRBJ2-1; clone_size: -; v_call: TRBV6-5; d_call: TRBD1; cdr3_nt: TGTGCCAGCAGTTACGATACCGGGACAGGCTACAATGAGCAGTTCTTC; cdr3_aa: CASSYDTGTGYNEQFF
j_call: TRBJ2-1; clone_size: -; v_call: TRBV25-1; d_call: TRBD1; cdr3_nt: TGTGCCAGCAGTGAAGCCCCCGGGACAGACCACAATGAGCAGTTCTTC; cdr3_aa: CASSEAPGTDHNEQFF
j_call: TRBJ2-2; clone_size: -; v_call: TRBV27; d_call: -; cdr3_nt: TGTGCCATAGGAACAGCAAACACCGGGGAGCTGTTTTTT; cdr3_aa: CAIGTANTGELFF
j_call: TRBJ1-3; clone_size: -; v_call: TRBV5-8; d_call: -; cdr3_nt: TGTGCCAGCAGCCCCGTTGGGCAGGTGGGAAACACCATATATTTT; cdr3_aa: CASSPVGQVGNTIYF
j_call: TRBJ1-6; clone_size: -; v_call: TRBV7-2; d_call: -; cdr3_nt: TGTGCCAGCAGCTTAATGTCAGGGTCCAATTCACCCCTCCACTTT; cdr3_aa: CASSLMSGSNSPLHF
j_call: TRBJ1-2; clone_size: -; v_call: TRBV30; d_call: -; cdr3_nt: TGTGCCTGGAGTGGGAGCACCTATGGCTACACCTTC; cdr3_aa: CAWSGSTYGYTF
j_call: TRBJ2-5; clone_size: -; v_call: TRBV29-1; d_call: TRBD1; cdr3_nt: TGCAGCGTGGGGACAGGGGGCGCGGAGACCCAGTACTTC; cdr3_aa: CSVGTGGAETQYF
j_call: TRBJ1-1; clone_size: -; v_call: TRBV11-1; d_call: -; cdr3_nt: TGTGCCAGCAGCTTCAATCGGGGGAACACTGAAGCTTTCTTT; cdr3_aa: CASSFNRGNTEAFF
j_call: TRBJ1-5; clone_size: -; v_call: TRBV30; d_call: -; cdr3_nt: TGTGCCTGGAGTGTAGGGGGTAGCAATCAGCCCCAGCATTTT; cdr3_aa: CAWSVGGSNQPQHF
j_call: TRBJ2-1; clone_size: -; v_call: TRBV6-5; d_call: -; cdr3_nt: TGTGCCAGCAGCCCGGGGGTAGCGGCTAACAATGAGCAGTTCTTC; cdr3_aa: CASSPGVAANNEQFF
j_call: TRBJ2-7; clone_size: -; v_call: TRBV5-6; d_call: -; cdr3_nt: TGTGCCAGCAGCTCCCTCCGTCAGGGGAACTACGAGCAGTACTTC; cdr3_aa: CASSSLRQGNYEQYF
j_call: TRBJ2-7; clone_size: once; v_call: TRBV15; d_call: -; cdr3_nt: TGTGCCACCAGCAGTGGGCAGATACGCGAGCAGTACTTC; cdr3_aa: CATSSGQIREQYF
j_call: TRBJ1-2; clone_size: once; v_call: TRBV30; d_call: TRBD1; cdr3_nt: TGTGCCTGGCAAGGACAGGGAAGTTCAAACTATGGCTACACCTTC; cdr3_aa: CAWQGQGSSNYGYTF
j_call: TRBJ2-1; clone_size: -; v_call: TRBV20-1; d_call: -; cdr3_nt: TGCAGTGCTAGTGGCGGCCATGAGCAGTTCTTC; cdr3_aa: CSASGGHEQFF
j_call: TRBJ1-1; clone_size: -; v_call: TRBV6-5; d_call: -; cdr3_nt: TGTGCCAGCAGTCCGGACCAGGGAACTGAAGCTTTCTTT; cdr3_aa: CASSPDQGTEAFF
j_call: TRBJ2-5; clone_size: once; v_call: TRBV28; d_call: TRBD1; cdr3_nt: TGTGCCAGCAGTTTGTTTTTTGGTCAGGGGGCGCAGGGGACCCAGTACTTC; cdr3_aa: CASSLFFGQGAQGTQYF
j_call: TRBJ2-5; clone_size: -; v_call: TRBV6-1; d_call: -; cdr3_nt: TGTGCCAGCAGTGAATCGAGGCTGGGTATATCGTACCAAGAGACCCAGTACTTC; cdr3_aa: CASSESRLGISYQETQYF
j_call: TRBJ1-1; clone_size: -; v_call: TRBV5-6; d_call: -; cdr3_nt: TGTGCCAGCAGCTTGACACCCAGGGGCACTGAAGCTTTCTTT; cdr3_aa: CASSLTPRGTEAFF
j_call: TRBJ2-3; clone_size: -; v_call: TRBV5-6; d_call: TRBD2; cdr3_nt: TGTGCCAGCAGCCCCGGACTAGCGGGAGGCACAGATACGCAGTATTTT; cdr3_aa: CASSPGLAGGTDTQYF
j_call: TRBJ2-7; clone_size: -; v_call: TRBV9; d_call: TRBD1; cdr3_nt: TGTGCCAGCAGCCCAGCAGGGGGAGTTGAGCAGTACTTC; cdr3_aa: CASSPAGGVEQYF
j_call: TRBJ2-1; clone_size: once; v_call: TRBV10-3; d_call: TRBD1; cdr3_nt: TGTGCCATCAGTGGGACAGGGGGCAATGAGCAGTTCTTC; cdr3_aa: CAISGTGGNEQFF
j_call: TRBJ1-5; clone_size: -; v_call: TRBV27; d_call: TRBD1; cdr3_nt: TGTGCCAGCAGTTTGGGGCAGGGGGGCAATCAGCCCCAGCATTTT; cdr3_aa: CASSLGQGGNQPQHF
j_call: TRBJ1-1; clone_size: once; v_call: TRBV29-1; d_call: -; cdr3_nt: TGCAGCGTTGAAGCAGGCTCAGGGAAGGGTGTGGAGGCTTTCTTT; cdr3_aa: CSVEAGSGKGVEAFF
j_call: TRBJ2-7; clone_size: -; v_call: TRBV9; d_call: -; cdr3_nt: TGTGCCAGCAGCGTTGACGAGGGTCCCTACGAGCAGTACTTC; cdr3_aa: CASSVDEGPYEQYF
j_call: TRBJ2-7; clone_size: -; v_call: TRBV19; d_call: TRBD1; cdr3_nt: TGTGCCAGTACCCCCGGACAGGGGGGTCCCTACGAGCAGTACTTC; cdr3_aa: CASTPGQGGPYEQYF
j_call: TRBJ2-5; clone_size: -; v_call: TRBV2; d_call: -; cdr3_nt: TGTGCCAGCAGTGAATTACAGGGACCCTTCCAGACCCAGTACTTC; cdr3_aa: CASSELQGPFQTQYF
j_call: TRBJ2-1; clone_size: few; v_call: TRBV10-3; d_call: TRBD1; cdr3_nt: TGTGCCATCAGTGAACCCGGGACAGGGCTTAACAATGAGCAGTTCTTC; cdr3_aa: CAISEPGTGLNNEQFF